Sequencing of this T cell receptor (beta chain) was carried out in a study of blood T cell repertoires in COVID-19. Looking at the study overall: The United States, Italy and Spain supplied acute and convalescent COVID-19 samples. PBMCs, B-cell-depleted T cells, or T cells provided the cDNA or gDNA that made up the material.

V was clipped by 10 bases and J by 0 bases; unmatched bases: 10. The V gene's germline CDR1 is MNHEY and CDR2 SMNVEV (reference sequence). The length of the CDR3 is 16 residues. Per the original data handling: Nucleated cell counts were estimated from reference gene primer amplification. Sequencing used immunoSEQ multiplex PCR; TCRdb keeps in-frame clones, though not all of them. Clone size and V and J calls were adopted from that table, with D and trimming inferred from the DNA. The table shows some 360,000 clones, with 87% occurring only once. This receptor was identified in a woman aged 55-75 years with COVID-19, enrolled during active disease. The source material was peripheral blood. The genes are TRBV27 and TRBJ2-7; 12 nucleotides agree with TRBD2. The CDR3 loop reads CATRRTSGKSSYEQYF. CDR3 DNA: TGTGCCACGCGGCGGACTAGCGGGAAGAGCTCCTACGAGCAGTACTTC.